These 7 T cell receptor beta chains were sequenced from one sample in a study of shared clonotypes between healthy human individuals. Assay: immunoSEQ multiplex PCR; the TCRdb copy retains only in-frame clones and omits some. This sample has a few hundred thousand clones, with approximately 97% found just once. Material for sequencing was naive CD4+ T cells sorted from blood. The subset here: CD45RA+ positively selected. Every receptor here comes from a woman younger than 45 in good health.

A single count supports this clone. The V gene is TRBV7-6, the J gene TRBJ2-7; D not resolved. V was pared by 2 bases and J by 4 bases, with 9 bases between. Germline values: CDR1 SGHVS, CDR2 FNYEAQ. The CDR3 runs to 13 residues. The CDR3, as DNA: TGTGCCAGCAGCTTATCCTCTAGGTACGAGCAGTACTTC. Translation gives CASSLSSRYEQYF.

The chain is built from TRBV7-2 and TRBJ1-2, with D possibly being TRBD1 (5 bases). Trimming stripped 1 base from V and 6 bases from J, with 15 bases between. Germline-derived CDR1 and CDR2 are SGHTA and FQGNSA. The CDR3 is 15 amino acids. The CDR3 loop reads CASSLVRRVGDGYTF. The CDR3 DNA sequence: TGTGCCAGCAGCTTAGTGCGCAGGGTCGGTGATGGCTACACCTTC.

The chain is built from TRBV6-1 and TRBJ2-7; 7 bases fit TRBD1. Germline V gives CDR1 MNHNS, CDR2 SASEGT. CDR3 length equals 14 residues. Trimming at V came to 11 bases and at J to 6 bases, leaving 16 bases not matched to a gene. The CDR3 nucleotides read TGTGCCTCACAGGGGAGCCGTTGGGGAGCCGAGCAGTACTTC. Its translation: CASQGSRWGAEQYF.

The table lists this clone with a count of one. J is TRBJ2-7 and V is TRBV28; D gene unclear. CDR3 length: 12 residues. The germline CDR1 and CDR2 sequences are MDHEN and SYDVKM. The V end lost 4 bases, the J end lost 1 base, and 5 bases lay between the germline ends. Here the CDR3 DNA reads TGTGCCAGCAGTTCACCTTCCTACGAGCAGTACTTC. Amino acids: CASSSPSYEQYF.

V and J are TRBV12-5 and TRBJ1-5; a weak D match, TRBD1 (5 bases). The CDR3 is 15 residues long. Trimming took off 4 bases at V and 0 bases at J, with 10 bases between the two ends. The germline V gene has CDR1 LGHNT and CDR2 FRNRAP. Here the CDR3 reads CASGWTRDSNQPQHF. DNA for the CDR3: TGTGCTAGTGGTTGGACCAGGGATAGCAATCAGCCCCAGCATTTT. Full variable domain (remainder filled in from reference TRBV12-5 and TRBJ1-5): DARVTQTPRHKVTEMGQEVTMRCQPILGHNTVFWYRQTMMQGLELLAYFRNRAPLDDSGMPKDRFSAEMPDATLATLKIQPSEPRDSAVYFCASGWTRDSNQPQHFGDGTRLSIL.

The chain links TRBV6-5 to TRBJ2-2; possible D gene TRBD2, 6 bases. Germline assignment: CDR1 MNHEY and CDR2 SVGAGI. The ends were cut back, 5 bases at V and 6 bases at J, with 10 bases in the middle. The CDR3 is made up of 13 amino acids. CDR3 sequence: CASSTRESGELFF. CDR3 nucleotide sequence: TGTGCCAGCAGTACACGGGAGTCCGGGGAGCTGTTTTTT.

The chain couples TRBV2 to TRBJ1-1; D is uncertain. The germline V gene has CDR1 SNHLY and CDR2 FYNNEI. Trimming shortened V by 3 bases and J by 2 bases, and 7 bases separated the two germline ends. This CDR3 region has 13 residues. This chain's CDR3 is CASSEGDNTEAFF. The CDR3 nucleotides read TGTGCCAGCAGTGAGGGCGATAACACTGAAGCTTTCTTT.